This T cell receptor (beta chain) was documented in a study of molecular identifiers for immune sequencing clone quantification. Across the study: RNA from around 20,000 or 100,000 naive CD8 cells was split five ways in replicates, with four sequenced.

Study-level findings and limits: Jurkat TCR RNA spiked in from one cell could reportedly be detected among one million naive cells. Clones that exceeded 20 RNA copies held over 99% of effector molecules, yet under 1% in naive cells.

TCRdb processed the PCR reads anew with MiXCR; each CDR3 protein has one entry. The data show around 460,000 distinct CDR3 sequences, 25% seen once. A CD8+CD4-CCR7+CD45RA+ phenotype served as the sorting definition for naive CD8 T cells. This CDR3 region has 14 residues. Germline CDR1 reads KGHDR; CDR2 reads SFDVKD. This clonotype was recorded once. Antigen specificity is unknown. The junction and the germline gene differ at one end; a read error may be behind it. Sequenced input: naive CD8+ T cells from blood, with Jurkat cell RNA spiked in. Subset indicated: FACS-sorted CD8+CD4-CCR7+CD45RA+ naive T cells. The source of this sequence is a human donor in good health. Some libraries in this study had Jurkat cell RNA spiked in. The chain is built from TRBV24-1 and TRBJ2-3; D perhaps matches TRBD2 (6 bases). CDR3 sequence (DNA): TGTGCCACCGGGACGGCTACTAGCACAGATACGCAGTGTTTT. Translating it yields CATGTATSTDTQCF.